This is a list of T cell receptor beta chains from one sample in a study of T cell responses to AZD1222 COVID-19 vaccine. Produced via immunoSEQ multiplex PCR; TCRdb's table is partial and in-frame only. The sample has fewer than 200,000 clones, 90% seen once; the top ten hold 3.5% to 5.5%. The sample in question was peripheral blood, obtained 28 days after the second dose of the MenACWY control vaccine. The receptors stem from an adult who received the MenACWY meningococcal vaccine as a control. Each CDR3 is given with its conserved first and last residue. D genes are given only for firm matches. Expanded clones get a size class; other rows say once, few or many, or leave the size out.

size,J,D,V,DNA,CDR3
.,TRBJ1-1,.,TRBV20-1,TGCAGTGCTAGTGGTGATTCCCCGAACACTGAAGCTTTCTTT,CSASGDSPNTEAFF
.,TRBJ1-2,.,TRBV6-2/TRBV6-3,TGTGCCAGCAGTTACCAGGGTAACTATGGCTACACCTTC,CASSYQGNYGYTF
.,TRBJ2-7,TRBD1,TRBV9,TGTGCCAGCAGCGCAGGGTCCGGGACAGTGTTCACCTACGAGCAGTACTTC,CASSAGSGTVFTYEQYF
.,TRBJ1-5,.,TRBV7-2,TGTGCCAGCGCCCCGGTGGGGGGCGGACAGCCCCAGCATTTT,CASAPVGGGQPQHF
.,TRBJ2-3,.,TRBV7-3,TGTGCCAGCAGCTTACTCCAACAGGGAGATACGCAGTATTTT,CASSLLQQGDTQYF
.,TRBJ1-4,.,TRBV29-1,TGCAGCGGGCAGTTAGATAATGAAAAACTGTTTTTT,CSGQLDNEKLFF
.,TRBJ1-2,.,TRBV7-2,TGTGCCAGCAGCCGGTCGGCAGGGGATAACTATGGCTACACCTTC,CASSRSAGDNYGYTF
.,TRBJ1-5,TRBD1,TRBV19,TGTGCCAGTCACAGGGGGGGCCAGCCCCAGCATTTT,CASHRGGQPQHF
.,TRBJ2-7,.,TRBV30,TGTGCCTGGAGTGTAAGGGACGAGCAGTACTTC,CAWSVRDEQYF
once,TRBJ2-7,TRBD2,TRBV28,TGTGCCAGCAGTGGGGGACTAGCGGGGGGCTACGAGCAGTACTTC,CASSGGLAGGYEQYF
once,TRBJ1-4,TRBD1,TRBV19,TGTGCCAGTAAAACAGGGGCTTCGGGAAATGAAAAACTGTTTTTT,CASKTGASGNEKLFF
once,TRBJ2-7,.,TRBV19,TGTGCCAGTAGTGAGAGGGACCACCAAACCTACGAGCAGTACTTC,CASSERDHQTYEQYF
.,TRBJ1-4,TRBD1,TRBV19,TGTGCCAGTAGTATTTTTTACAGGGGTTTTGGTAAACTGTTTTTT,CASSIFYRGFGKLFF
.,TRBJ2-1,TRBD1,TRBV14,TGTGCCAGCAGCCAGGTCAGGGGGGAGCAGTTCTTC,CASSQVRGEQFF
.,TRBJ2-1,.,TRBV20-1,TGCAGTCCCGGGGGAGATGAGCAGTTCTTC,CSPGGDEQFF
.,TRBJ2-1,.,TRBV4-3,TGCGCCAGCAGCCAATACCATAAAACGGGAACAGGCAATGAGCAGTTCTTC,CASSQYHKTGTGNEQFF
once,TRBJ1-3,.,TRBV7-2,TGTGCCAGCAGCTTAGGGGGGGTACTCTCTGGAAACACCATATATTTT,CASSLGGVLSGNTIYF